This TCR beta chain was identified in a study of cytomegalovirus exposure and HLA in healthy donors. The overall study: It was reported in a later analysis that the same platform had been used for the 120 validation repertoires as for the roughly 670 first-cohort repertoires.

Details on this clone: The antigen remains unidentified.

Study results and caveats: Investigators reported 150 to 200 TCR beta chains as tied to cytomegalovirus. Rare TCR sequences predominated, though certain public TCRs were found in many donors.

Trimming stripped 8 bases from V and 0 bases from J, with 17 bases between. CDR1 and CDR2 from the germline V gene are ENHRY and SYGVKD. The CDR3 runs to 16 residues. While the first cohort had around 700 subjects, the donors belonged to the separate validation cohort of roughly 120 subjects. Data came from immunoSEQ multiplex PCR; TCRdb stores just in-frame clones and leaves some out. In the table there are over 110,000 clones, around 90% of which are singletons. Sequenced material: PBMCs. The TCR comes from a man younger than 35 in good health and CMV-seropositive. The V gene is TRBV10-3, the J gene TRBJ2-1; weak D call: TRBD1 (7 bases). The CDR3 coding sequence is TGTGCCATCCTAGGGGGCGGGACAGCCTCCTACAATGAGCAGTTCTTC. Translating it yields CAILGGGTASYNEQFF.